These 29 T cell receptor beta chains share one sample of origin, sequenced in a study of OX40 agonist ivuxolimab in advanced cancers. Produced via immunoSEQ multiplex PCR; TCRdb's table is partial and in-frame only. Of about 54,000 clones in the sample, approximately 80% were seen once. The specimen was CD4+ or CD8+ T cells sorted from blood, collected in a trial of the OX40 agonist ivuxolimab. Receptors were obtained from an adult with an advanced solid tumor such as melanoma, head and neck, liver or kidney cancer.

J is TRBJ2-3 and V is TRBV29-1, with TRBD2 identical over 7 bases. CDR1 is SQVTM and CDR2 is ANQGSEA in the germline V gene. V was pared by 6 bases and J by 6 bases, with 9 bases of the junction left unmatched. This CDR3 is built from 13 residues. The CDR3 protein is CSVAGTGGDTQYF. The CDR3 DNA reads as TGCAGCGTGGCCGGGACCGGGGGGGATACGCAGTATTTT.

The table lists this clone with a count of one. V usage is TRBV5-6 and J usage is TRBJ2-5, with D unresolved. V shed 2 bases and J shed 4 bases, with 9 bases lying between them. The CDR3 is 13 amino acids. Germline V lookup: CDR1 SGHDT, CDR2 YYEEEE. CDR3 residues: CASSFMSGETQYF. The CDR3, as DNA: TGTGCCAGCAGCTTTATGTCGGGAGAGACCCAGTACTTC.

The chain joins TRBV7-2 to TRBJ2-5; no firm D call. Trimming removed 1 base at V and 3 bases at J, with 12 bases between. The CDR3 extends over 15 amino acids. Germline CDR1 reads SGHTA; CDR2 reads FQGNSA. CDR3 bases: TGTGCCAGCAGCTTAGGGGGTGGGGTTAAAGAGACCCAGTACTTC. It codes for CASSLGGGVKETQYF.

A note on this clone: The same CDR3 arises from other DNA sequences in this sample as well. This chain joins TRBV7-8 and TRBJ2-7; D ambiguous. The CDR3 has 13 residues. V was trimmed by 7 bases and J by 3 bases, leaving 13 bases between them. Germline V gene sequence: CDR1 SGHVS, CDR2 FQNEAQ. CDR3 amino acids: CASNNPAYYEQYF. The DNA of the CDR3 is TGTGCCAGCAACAATCCCGCGTACTACGAGCAGTACTTC.

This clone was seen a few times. The CDR3 nucleotides read TGTGCCAGTAGTACCTCAGGACGGCTGGATGGCTACACCTTC. Translating it yields CASSTSGRLDGYTF. V is TRBV19 and J is TRBJ1-2; D remains unclear. Germline V gene lookup returns CDR1 LNHDA and CDR2 SQIVND (reference sequence). This CDR3 contains 14 residues. V was clipped by 4 bases and J by 6 bases, with 15 bases between them.

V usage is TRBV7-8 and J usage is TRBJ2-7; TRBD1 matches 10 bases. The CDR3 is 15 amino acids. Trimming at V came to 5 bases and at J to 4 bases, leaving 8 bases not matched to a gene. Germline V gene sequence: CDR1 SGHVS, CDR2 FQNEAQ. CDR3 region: CASSPPGQGLYEQYF. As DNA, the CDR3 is TGTGCCAGCAGCCCCCCGGGACAGGGGCTTTACGAGCAGTACTTC.

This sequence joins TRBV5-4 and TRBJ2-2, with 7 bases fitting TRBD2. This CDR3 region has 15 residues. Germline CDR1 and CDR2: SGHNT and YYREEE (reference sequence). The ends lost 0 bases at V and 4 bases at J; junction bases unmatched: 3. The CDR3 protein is CASSLGREGTGELFF. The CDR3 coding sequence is TGTGCCAGCAGCTTGGGGAGGGAGGGCACCGGGGAGCTGTTTTTT.

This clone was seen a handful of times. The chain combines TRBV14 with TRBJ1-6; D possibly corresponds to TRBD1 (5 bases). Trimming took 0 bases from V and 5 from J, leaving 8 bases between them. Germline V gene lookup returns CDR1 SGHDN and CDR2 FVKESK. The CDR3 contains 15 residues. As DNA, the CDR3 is TGTGCCAGCAGCCAAGAAGACAGAAATAATTCACCCCTCCACTTT. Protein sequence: CASSQEDRNNSPLHF.

The CDR3 DNA reads as TGCGCCAGCAGGAAGGCCCAGGGGGATTTGAACACTGAAGCTTTCTTT. Its protein is CASRKAQGDLNTEAFF. The chain combines TRBV5-1 with TRBJ1-1, with 7 bases lining up with TRBD1. CDR1 SGHRS and CDR2 YFSETQ come from the germline V gene. The V gene end was trimmed by 5 bases and the J gene end by 0 bases; junction bases not matched to a gene: 10. The CDR3 has 16 amino acids.

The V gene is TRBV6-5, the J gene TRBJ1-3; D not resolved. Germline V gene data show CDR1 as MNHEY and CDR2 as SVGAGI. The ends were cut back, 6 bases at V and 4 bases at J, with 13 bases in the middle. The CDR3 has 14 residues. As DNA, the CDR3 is TGTGCCAGCAGGGTAGCGGAGGCAGGAAACACCATATATTTT. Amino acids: CASRVAEAGNTIYF.

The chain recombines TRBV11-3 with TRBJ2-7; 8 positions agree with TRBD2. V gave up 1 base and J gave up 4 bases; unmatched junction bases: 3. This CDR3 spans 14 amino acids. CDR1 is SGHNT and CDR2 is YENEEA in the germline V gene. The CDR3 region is CASSLGAGGYEQYF. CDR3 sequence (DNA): TGTGCCAGCAGCTTAGGGGCGGGGGGTTACGAGCAGTACTTC.

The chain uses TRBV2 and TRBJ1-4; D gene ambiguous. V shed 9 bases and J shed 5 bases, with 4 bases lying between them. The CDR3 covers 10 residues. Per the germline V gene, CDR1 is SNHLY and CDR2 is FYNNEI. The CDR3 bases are TGTGCCAGTATCAATGAAAAACTGTTTTTT. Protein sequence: CASINEKLFF.

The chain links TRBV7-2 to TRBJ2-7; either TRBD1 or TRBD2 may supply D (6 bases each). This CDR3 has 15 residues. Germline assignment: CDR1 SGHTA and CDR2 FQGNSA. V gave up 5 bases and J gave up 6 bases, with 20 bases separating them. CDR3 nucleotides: TGTGCCAGCAGCCCCGCGGGACACCAACTCGTCGAGCAGTACTTC. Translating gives CASSPAGHQLVEQYF.

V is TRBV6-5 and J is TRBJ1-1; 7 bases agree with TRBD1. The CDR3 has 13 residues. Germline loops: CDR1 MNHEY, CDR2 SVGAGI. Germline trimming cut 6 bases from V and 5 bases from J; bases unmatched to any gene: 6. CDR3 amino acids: CASRGSTGTEAFF. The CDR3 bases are TGTGCCAGCAGGGGATCGACAGGGACTGAAGCTTTCTTT.

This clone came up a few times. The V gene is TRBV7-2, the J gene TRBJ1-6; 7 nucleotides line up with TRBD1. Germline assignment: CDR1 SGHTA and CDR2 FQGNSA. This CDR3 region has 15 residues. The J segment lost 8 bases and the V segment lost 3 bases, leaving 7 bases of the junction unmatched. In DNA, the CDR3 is TGTGCCAGCAGCTTGAGGGGGCTCAGTGATTCACCCCTCCACTTT. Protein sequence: CASSLRGLSDSPLHF. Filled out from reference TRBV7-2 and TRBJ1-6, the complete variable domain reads GAGVSQSPSNKVTEKGKDVELRCDPISGHTALYWYRQSLGQGLEFLIYFQGNSAPDKSGLPSDRFSAERTGGSVSTLTIQRTQQEDSAVYLCASSLRGLSDSPLHFGNGTRLTVT.

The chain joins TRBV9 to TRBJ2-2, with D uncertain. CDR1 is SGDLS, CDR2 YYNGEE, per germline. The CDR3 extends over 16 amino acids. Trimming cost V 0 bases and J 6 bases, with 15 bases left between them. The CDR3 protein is CASSVAAQIVSGELFF. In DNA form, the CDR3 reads TGTGCCAGCAGCGTAGCTGCGCAAATTGTCTCCGGGGAGCTGTTTTTT.

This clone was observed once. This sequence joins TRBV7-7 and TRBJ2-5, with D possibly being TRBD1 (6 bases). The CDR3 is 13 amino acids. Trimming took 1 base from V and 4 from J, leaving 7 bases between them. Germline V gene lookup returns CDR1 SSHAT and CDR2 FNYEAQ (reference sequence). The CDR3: CASSLGGRETQYF. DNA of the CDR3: TGTGCCAGCAGCTTAGGGGGGCGAGAGACCCAGTACTTC.

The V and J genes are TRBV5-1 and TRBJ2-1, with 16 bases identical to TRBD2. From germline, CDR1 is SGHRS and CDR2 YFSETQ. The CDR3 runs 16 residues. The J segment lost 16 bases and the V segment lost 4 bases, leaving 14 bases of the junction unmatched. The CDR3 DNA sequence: TGCGCCAGCAGCGCCCCCGGGACTAGCGGGGGGGCACGTTTTTTCTTC. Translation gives CASSAPGTSGGARFFF. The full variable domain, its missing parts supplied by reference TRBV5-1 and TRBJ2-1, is KAGVTQTPRYLIKTRGQQVTLSCSPISGHRSVSWYQQTPGQGLQFLFEYFSETQRNKGNFPGRFSGRQFSNSRSEMNVSTLELGDSALYLCASSAPGTSGGARFFFGPGTRLTVL.

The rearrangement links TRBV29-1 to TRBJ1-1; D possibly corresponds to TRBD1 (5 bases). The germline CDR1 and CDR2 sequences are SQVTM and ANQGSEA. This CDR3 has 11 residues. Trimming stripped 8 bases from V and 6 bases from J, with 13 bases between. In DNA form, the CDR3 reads TGCAGCTCCTCGTTGGGGGCTGAAGCTTTCTTT. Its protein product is CSSSLGAEAFF.

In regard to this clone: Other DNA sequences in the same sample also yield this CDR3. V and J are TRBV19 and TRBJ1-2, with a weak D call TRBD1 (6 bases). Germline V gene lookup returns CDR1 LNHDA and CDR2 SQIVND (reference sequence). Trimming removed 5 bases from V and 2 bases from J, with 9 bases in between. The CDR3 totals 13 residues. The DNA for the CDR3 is TGTGCCAGTAGTGCTCAGGGGAACTATGGCTACACCTTC. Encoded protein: CASSAQGNYGYTF.

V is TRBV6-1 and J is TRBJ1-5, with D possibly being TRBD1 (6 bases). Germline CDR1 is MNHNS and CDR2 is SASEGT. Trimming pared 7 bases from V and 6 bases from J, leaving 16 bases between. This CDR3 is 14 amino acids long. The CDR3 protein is CASKATGGGQPQHF. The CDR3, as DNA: TGTGCCAGCAAGGCGACAGGCGGGGGTCAGCCCCAGCATTTT.

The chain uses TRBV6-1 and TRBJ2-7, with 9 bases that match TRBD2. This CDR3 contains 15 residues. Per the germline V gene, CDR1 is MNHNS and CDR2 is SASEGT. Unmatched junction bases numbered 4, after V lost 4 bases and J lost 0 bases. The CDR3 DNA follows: TGTGCCAGCAGTGCTCTAGCGGGGAGCTCCTACGAGCAGTACTTC. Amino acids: CASSALAGSSYEQYF.

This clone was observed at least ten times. This chain's CDR3 is CASSEEGGITEAFF. CDR3 coding DNA: TGTGCCAGCAGTGAAGAAGGGGGCATAACTGAAGCTTTCTTT. This sequence joins TRBV2 and TRBJ1-1; 7 nucleotides line up with TRBD1. This CDR3 comprises 14 residues. Trimming removed 1 base from V and 5 bases from J; junction bases left unmatched: 4. Germline V gene data show CDR1 as SNHLY and CDR2 as FYNNEI.

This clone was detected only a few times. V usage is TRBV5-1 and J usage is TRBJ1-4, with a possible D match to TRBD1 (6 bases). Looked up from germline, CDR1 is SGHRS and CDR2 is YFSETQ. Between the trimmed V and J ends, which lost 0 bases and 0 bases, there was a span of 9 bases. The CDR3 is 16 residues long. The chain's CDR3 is CASSLAQGTTNEKLFF. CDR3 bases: TGCGCCAGCAGCTTGGCACAGGGCACAACTAATGAAAAACTGTTTTTT.

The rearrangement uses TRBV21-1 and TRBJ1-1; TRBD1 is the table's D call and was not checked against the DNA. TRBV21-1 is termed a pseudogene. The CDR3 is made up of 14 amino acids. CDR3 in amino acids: CASRANRGNTEAFF. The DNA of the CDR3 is TGTGCCAGCCGCGCTAACAGGGGGAACACTGAAGCTTTCTTT.

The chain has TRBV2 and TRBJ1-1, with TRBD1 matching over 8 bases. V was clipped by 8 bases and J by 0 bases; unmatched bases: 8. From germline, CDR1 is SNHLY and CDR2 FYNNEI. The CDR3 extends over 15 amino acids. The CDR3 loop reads CASRQGQALNTEAFF. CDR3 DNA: TGTGCCAGCCGTCAGGGACAGGCGTTGAACACTGAAGCTTTCTTT.

The CDR3 DNA reads as TGTGCCAGTAGTATTGTTGAGGCCTCAGATACGCAGTATTTT. This sequence encodes CASSIVEASDTQYF. The V and J genes are TRBV19 and TRBJ2-3; the D is unclear. This CDR3 has 14 residues. Germline V CDR1 and CDR2: LNHDA, SQIVND (reference sequence). Trimming removed 3 bases from V and 4 bases from J, with 11 bases in between.

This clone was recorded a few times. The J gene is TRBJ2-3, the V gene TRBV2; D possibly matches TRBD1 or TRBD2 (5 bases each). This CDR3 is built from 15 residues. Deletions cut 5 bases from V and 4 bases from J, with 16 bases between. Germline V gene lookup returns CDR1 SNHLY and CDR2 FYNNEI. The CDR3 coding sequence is TGTGCCAGCAGTTCCGGGACCGCTAGTTCAGATACGCAGTATTTT. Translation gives CASSSGTASSDTQYF.

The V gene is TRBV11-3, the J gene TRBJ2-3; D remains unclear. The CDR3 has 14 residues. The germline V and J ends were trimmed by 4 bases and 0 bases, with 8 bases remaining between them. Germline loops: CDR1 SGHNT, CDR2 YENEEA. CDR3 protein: CASSSGGSTDTQYF. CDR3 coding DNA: TGTGCCAGCAGCTCCGGCGGCAGCACAGATACGCAGTATTTT.